This T cell receptor (beta chain) was obtained from a study of T cells in Graves' hyperthyroidism and ophthalmopathy. At least ten counts were recorded for this clonotype. RNA transcripts provided the source from which TCR beta CDR3 regions were amplified. RT-PCR in the first round (using the HTBI primer set) targeted the TCR CDR3. TCRdb recomputed calls from the multiplex PCR reads with MiXCR, one row per CDR3 protein. Counted here are approximately 330,000 distinct CDR3 sequences, roughly 13% occurring once; the ten biggest clones make up 34%. Germline V gene sequence: CDR1 MNHNS, CDR2 SASEGT. The CDR3 sequence is 14 residues long. Trimming removed 5 bases from V and 7 bases from J, with 17 bases in between.

The TCR comes from a woman between 40 and 50 years old with Graves' ophthalmopathy. This chain connects TRBV6-1 to TRBJ1-2; perhaps TRBD1 as D (5 bases). What was sequenced was blood. The CDR3 spells CASSSPGIRGGYTF. In nucleotides, the CDR3 is TGTGCCAGCAGTTCCCCAGGGATAAGGGGTGGCTACACCTTC.